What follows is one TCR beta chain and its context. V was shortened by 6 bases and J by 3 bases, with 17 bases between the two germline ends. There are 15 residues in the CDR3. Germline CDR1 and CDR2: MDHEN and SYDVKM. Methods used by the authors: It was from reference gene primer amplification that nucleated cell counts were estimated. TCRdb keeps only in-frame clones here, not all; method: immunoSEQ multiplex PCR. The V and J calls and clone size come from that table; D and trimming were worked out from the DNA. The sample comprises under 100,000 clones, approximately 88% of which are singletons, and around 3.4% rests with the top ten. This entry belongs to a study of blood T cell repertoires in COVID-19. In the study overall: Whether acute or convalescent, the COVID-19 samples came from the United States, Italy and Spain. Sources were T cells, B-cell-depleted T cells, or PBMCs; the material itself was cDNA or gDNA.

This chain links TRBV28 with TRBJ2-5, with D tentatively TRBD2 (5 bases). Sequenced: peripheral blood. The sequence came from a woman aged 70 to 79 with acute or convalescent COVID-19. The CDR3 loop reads CASSGVERLKETQYF. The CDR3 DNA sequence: TGTGCCAGCAGCGGGGTTGAGAGATTGAAAGAGACCCAGTACTTC. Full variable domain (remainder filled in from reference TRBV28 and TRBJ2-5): DVKVTQSSRYLVKRTGEKVFLECVQDMDHENMFWYRQDPGLGLRLIYFSYDVKMKEKGDIPEGYSVSREKKERFSLILESASTNQTSMYLCASSGVERLKETQYFGPGTRLLVL.